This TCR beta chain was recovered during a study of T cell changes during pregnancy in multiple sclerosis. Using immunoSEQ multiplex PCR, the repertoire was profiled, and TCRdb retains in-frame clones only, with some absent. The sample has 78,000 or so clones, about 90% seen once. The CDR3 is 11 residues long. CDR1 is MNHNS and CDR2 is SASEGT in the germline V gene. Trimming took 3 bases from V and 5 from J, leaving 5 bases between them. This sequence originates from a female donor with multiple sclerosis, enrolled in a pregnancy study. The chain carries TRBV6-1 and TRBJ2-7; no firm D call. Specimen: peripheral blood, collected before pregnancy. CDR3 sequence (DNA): TGTGCCAGCAGTGATTGGCACGAGCAGTACTTC. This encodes CASSDWHEQYF.